This is a list of T cell receptor beta chains from one sample in a study of metastatic and nonmetastatic thyroid tumors. Using MiXCR, TCRdb re-called clones from the PCR reads. Of tens of thousands of clones listed, 15% to 20% were seen once; the top ten hold 8% to 11%. Sequencing was done on a sample of blood. The receptors stem from a female donor with papillary thyroid cancer or a benign thyroid nodule (not recorded which). Some clones in this sample may be carry-over from other donors' samples. Each CDR3 is given without its conserved first and last residue. Fields, in order: V gene, CDR3 protein.

TRBV7-8	ASSFWENTGELF
TRBV30	AWSGDTGELF
TRBV20-1	SAGRPFEGSSGNTIY
TRBV5-1	ASSPGQGRDTQY
TRBV10-3	AIAGLADYEQY
TRBV3-1	ASSRPKETQY
TRBV27	ASSHHTDTQY
TRBV29-1	SVSETEAF
TRBV2	ASSEGPNSPLH
TRBV18	ASSPPGTSVLYEQY
TRBV28	ASRSNEKLF
TRBV19	ATKSRDTSYEQY
TRBV6-1	VTLNRGRTDTQY
TRBV14	ASSFGTGSNEKLF
TRBV6-4	ASTYMGYVYT
TRBV18	ASSPDRLPYGYT